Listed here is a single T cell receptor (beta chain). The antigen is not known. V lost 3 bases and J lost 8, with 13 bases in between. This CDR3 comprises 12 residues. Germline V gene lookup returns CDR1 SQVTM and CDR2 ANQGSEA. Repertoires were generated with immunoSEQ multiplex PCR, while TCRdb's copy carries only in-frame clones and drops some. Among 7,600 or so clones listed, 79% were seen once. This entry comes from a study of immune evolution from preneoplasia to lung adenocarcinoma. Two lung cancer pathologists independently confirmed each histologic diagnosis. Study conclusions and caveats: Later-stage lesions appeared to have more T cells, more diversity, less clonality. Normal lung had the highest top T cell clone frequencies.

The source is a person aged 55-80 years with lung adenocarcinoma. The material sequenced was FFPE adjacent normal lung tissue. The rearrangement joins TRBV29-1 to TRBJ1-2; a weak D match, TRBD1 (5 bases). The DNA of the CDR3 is TGCAGCGTTGAGATAGGGGCGGGAGGCTACACCTTC. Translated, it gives CSVEIGAGGYTF.